The 21 T cell receptor beta chains listed next were all sequenced from one sample in a study of patients and donors after allogeneic stem cell transplantation. TCRdb re-derived calls from the RT-PCR reads in MiXCR, one entry per CDR3 protein. The sample shows 150,000 or so distinct CDR3 sequences, approximately 22% of them seen only once. Source material: blood, either unsorted or a sorted T cell fraction (not recorded which). Every receptor here comes from a human donor who was either an allogeneic HSCT recipient or a stem cell or donor lymphocyte infusion donor (not recorded which). It is not recorded whose cells these are; they may come from a transplant donor.

This clonotype was recorded a few times. The V call is TRBV6-1, the J call TRBJ1-4; TRBD1 matches 7 bases. Germline lookup yields CDR1 MNHNS and CDR2 SASEGT. With V trimmed by 3 bases and J by 7 bases, 8 bases remained unmatched. The CDR3 is made up of 15 amino acids. The CDR3 is CASSDWGRGIEKLFF. The CDR3 bases are TGTGCCAGCAGTGATTGGGGCAGGGGGATTGAAAAACTGTTTTTT.

V usage is TRBV20-1 and J usage is TRBJ2-7, with D uncertain. The CDR3 contains 12 residues. Looked up from germline, CDR1 is DFQATT and CDR2 is SNEGSKA (reference sequence). V was trimmed by 3 bases and J by 2 bases, leaving 8 bases between them. DNA of the CDR3: TGCAGTGCTAGGAAGCAGGCCTACGAGCAGTACTTC. Its protein product is CSARKQAYEQYF.

The chain links TRBV7-2 to TRBJ2-2; D is ambiguous. Germline V lookup: CDR1 SGHTA, CDR2 FQGNSA. This CDR3 has 12 residues. V lost 1 base to trimming and J lost 7 bases, with 4 bases between them. The CDR3 here is CASSLVHGELFF. The DNA for the CDR3 is TGTGCCAGCAGCTTAGTCCACGGGGAGCTGTTTTTT.

The V call is TRBV20-1, the J call TRBJ2-7, with D perhaps matching TRBD1 or TRBD2 (7 bases each). The ends were cut back, 1 base at V and 1 base at J, with 14 bases in the middle. CDR3 length: 15 amino acids. The germline V gene has CDR1 DFQATT and CDR2 SNEGSKA (reference sequence). The CDR3 spells CSARAGRGPSYEQYF. The CDR3, as DNA: TGCAGTGCTAGAGCAGGGAGGGGGCCTTCCTACGAGCAGTACTTC.

The rearrangement links TRBV21-1 to TRBJ2-1; the table gives TRBD1 as D, unverified against the DNA. TRBV21-1 is termed a pseudogene. This CDR3 region has 17 residues. The CDR3 is CASSKDSGRGSYNEQFF. The CDR3 DNA is TGTGCCAGCAGCAAAGATTCGGGCAGGGGATCCTACAATGAGCAGTTCTTC.

This clonotype has only a few counts. The rearrangement uses TRBV18 and TRBJ1-4; D not certain. The V end was cut by 0 bases, the J end by 2 bases, with 4 bases between. This CDR3 region has 14 residues. Germline CDR1 and CDR2: KGHSH and LQKENI. The chain's CDR3 is CASSPPETNEKLFF. The CDR3, as DNA: TGTGCCAGCTCACCACCCGAGACTAATGAAAAACTGTTTTTT. Combining the CDR3 with reference TRBV18 and TRBJ1-4 gives the whole variable domain NAGVMQNPRHLVRRRGQEARLRCSPMKGHSHVYWYRQLPEEGLKFMVYLQKENIIDESGMPKERFSAEFPKEGPSILRIQQVVRGDSAAYFCASSPPETNEKLFFGSGTQLSVL.

This clonotype showed up just a few times. The chain is built from TRBV12-3 or TRBV12-4 and TRBJ2-1, with TRBD2 as a possible D gene (5 bases). The CDR3 is 15 residues long. V lost 1 base and J lost 2, with 9 bases in between. The CDR3 here is CASSLVRVTYNEQFF. The CDR3 DNA reads as TGTGCCAGCAGTTTAGTGCGGGTCACCTACAATGAGCAGTTCTTC.

This clonotype was recorded at least ten times. The V call is TRBV5-1, the J call TRBJ1-1; D remains ambiguous. Trimming cost V 2 bases and J 1 base, with 9 bases left between them. There are 14 residues in the CDR3. Germline CDR1 and CDR2: SGHRS and YFSETQ. In DNA, the CDR3 is TGCGCCAGCAGCTTAATAGGAGGGAACACTGAAGCTTTCTTT. Amino acid sequence: CASSLIGGNTEAFF.

This clonotype has just a few counts. This rearrangement joins TRBV5-1 to TRBJ2-5, with D uncertain. V was clipped by 3 bases and J by 2 bases, with 17 bases between them. Germline V gene data show CDR1 as SGHRS and CDR2 as YFSETQ. There are 16 residues in the CDR3. The CDR3 nucleotides are TGCGCCAGCAGCTCCTTCAGGAGAGACGGACAAGAGACCCAGTACTTC. Translation gives CASSSFRRDGQETQYF.

This clonotype was counted only a few times. The V call is TRBV15, the J call TRBJ1-5; 12 bases are a match to TRBD1. V gave up 0 bases and J gave up 2 bases; unmatched junction bases: 2. Germline values: CDR1 LNHNV, CDR2 YYDKDF (reference sequence). CDR3 size: 17 residues. Here the CDR3 DNA reads TGTGCCACCAGCAGAGATGGGACAGGGGGCGGCAATCAGCCCCAGCATTTT. It specifies CATSRDGTGGGNQPQHF.

This clonotype was found many times. The gene calls are TRBV6-6 and TRBJ1-1; D is uncertain. V lost 6 bases and J 1 base, leaving 18 bases between the germline ends. CDR1 and CDR2 from the germline V gene are MNHNY and SVGAGI (reference sequence). This CDR3 comprises 16 residues. CDR3 DNA: TGTGCCAGCAGACACACACCGAACTACAAGAACACTGAAGCTTTCTTT. It encodes CASRHTPNYKNTEAFF.

This chain uses TRBV12-3 or TRBV12-4 with TRBJ2-3, with 13 positions matching TRBD2. The CDR3 length is 17 residues. The V gene end was trimmed by 3 bases and the J gene end by 2 bases; junction bases not matched to a gene: 5. CDR3 bases: TGTGCCAGCAGTTTCAGGACTAGCGGGGGACACACAGATACGCAGTATTTT. This sequence encodes CASSFRTSGGHTDTQYF.

This chain joins TRBV6-2 or TRBV6-3 and TRBJ2-2; no definite D call. Trimming pared 6 bases from V and 0 bases from J, leaving 8 bases between. CDR1 is MNHEY, CDR2 SVGEGT, per germline. CDR3 size: 14 residues. CDR3 loop: CASSEVTNTGELFF. The CDR3 DNA reads as TGTGCCAGCAGCGAGGTAACGAACACCGGGGAGCTGTTTTTT.

This clonotype was recorded many times. The CDR3: CASSRINQPQHF. In nucleotides, the CDR3 is TGTGCCAGCAGTAGGATCAATCAGCCCCAGCATTTT. This rearrangement joins TRBV12-3 or TRBV12-4 to TRBJ1-5; no clear D gene. The CDR3 sequence is 12 residues long. V gave up 5 bases and J gave up 3 bases, with 5 bases separating them.

This clonotype was found a few times. The rearrangement uses TRBV5-1 and TRBJ2-1; the match to TRBD1 covers 7 bases. There are 16 residues in the CDR3. Germline CDR1 reads SGHRS; CDR2 reads YFSETQ. The ends lost 3 bases at V and 0 bases at J; junction bases unmatched: 6. CDR3 DNA: TGCGCCAGCAGCTCCTTGACAGGGAGCTCCTACAATGAGCAGTTCTTC. It codes for CASSSLTGSSYNEQFF.

In this sample, this clonotype turned up a few times. V is TRBV4-1 and J is TRBJ1-1; D not resolved. The CDR3 loop spans 16 amino acids. Germline V gene lookup returns CDR1 MGHRA and CDR2 YSYEKL. Trimming cost V 4 bases and J 6 bases, with 21 bases left between them. For the CDR3, the DNA is TGCGCCAGCAGCCCTACCCTGACGGACTGGAATCCTGAAGCTTTCTTT. Residues: CASSPTLTDWNPEAFF.

The chain couples TRBV11-2 to TRBJ2-1, with a weak D call TRBD2 (5 bases). Deletions cut 1 base from V and 6 bases from J, with 13 bases between. CDR1 and CDR2 from the germline V gene are SGHAT and FQNNGV. This CDR3 spans 15 amino acids. The CDR3 DNA is TGTGCCAGCAGCTTAGGTCAGGCAACTAGCAATGAGCAGTTCTTC. Encoded protein: CASSLGQATSNEQFF.

This clonotype was seen a few times. The gene calls are TRBV29-1 and TRBJ2-1; D may be TRBD2 (6 bases). The CDR3 has 12 amino acids. Germline CDR1 and CDR2: SQVTM and ANQGSEA. Trimming took off 6 bases at V and 4 bases at J, with 10 bases between the two ends. The CDR3 region is CSVATSYNEQFF. CDR3 sequence (DNA): TGCAGCGTGGCGACTAGTTACAATGAGCAGTTCTTC.

The chain has TRBV18 and TRBJ2-3; D might be TRBD2 (5 bases). Germline V gene sequence: CDR1 KGHSH, CDR2 LQKENI. Deletions cut 3 bases from V and 1 base from J, with 14 bases between. The CDR3 has 16 amino acids. The CDR3 DNA is TGTGCCAGCTCACCTCCCTCGGTTAGCGGCACAGATACGCAGTATTTT. Protein: CASSPPSVSGTDTQYF.

This clonotype has a handful of counts. The chain links TRBV20-1 to TRBJ1-1; D may be TRBD1 (5 bases). Trimming left V 1 base short and J 2 bases short, with 11 bases between. This CDR3 contains 14 residues. Germline V lookup: CDR1 DFQATT, CDR2 SNEGSKA (reference sequence). CDR3 coding DNA: TGCAGTGCTAGAGTTGTGGACAAAAACACTGAAGCTTTCTTT. This encodes CSARVVDKNTEAFF.

The rearrangement links TRBV5-1 to TRBJ1-1, with unresolved D. The germline gives CDR1 SGHRS, CDR2 YFSETQ. The CDR3 covers 14 residues. Trimming stripped 4 bases from V and 0 bases from J, with 10 bases between. CDR3 bases: TGCGCCAGCAGCCGGGGAGGAATGAACACTGAAGCTTTCTTT. It yields the protein CASSRGGMNTEAFF.